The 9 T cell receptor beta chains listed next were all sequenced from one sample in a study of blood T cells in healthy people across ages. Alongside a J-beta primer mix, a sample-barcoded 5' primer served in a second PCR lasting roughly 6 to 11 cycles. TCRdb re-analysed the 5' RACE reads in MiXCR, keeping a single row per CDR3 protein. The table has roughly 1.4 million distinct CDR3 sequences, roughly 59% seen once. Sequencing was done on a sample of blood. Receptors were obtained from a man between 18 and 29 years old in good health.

The CDR3 nucleotides are TGCAGCGTTGAACAGGAGCCAGGGATCACTGAAGCTTTCTTT. Its protein is CSVEQEPGITEAFF. The chain couples TRBV29-1 to TRBJ1-1, with a tentative D call TRBD1 (5 bases). Germline V gene lookup returns CDR1 SQVTM and CDR2 ANQGSEA. Trimming cost V 2 bases and J 4 bases, with 14 bases left between them. The CDR3 sequence is 14 residues long.

In DNA, the CDR3 is TGTGCCAGCAGCTTAGCGGCTAGCGGGGGGGGCAATGAGCAGTTCTTC. This gives the protein CASSLAASGGGNEQFF. The chain couples TRBV7-6 to TRBJ2-1; 12 positions agree with TRBD2. CDR1 and CDR2 (germline): SGHVS, FNYEAQ. The CDR3 is 16 amino acids. The ends lost 0 bases at V and 6 bases at J; junction bases unmatched: 3.

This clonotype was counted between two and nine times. The CDR3 protein is CSAGGGGFNVYEQYF. The DNA of the CDR3 is TGCAGTGCTGGGGGGGGCGGTTTTAACGTCTACGAGCAGTACTTC. The chain is built from TRBV20-1 and TRBJ2-7; D might be TRBD2 (7 bases). The CDR3 covers 15 residues. Per the germline V gene, CDR1 is DFQATT and CDR2 is SNEGSKA (reference sequence). Trimming pared 5 bases from V and 3 bases from J, leaving 20 bases between.

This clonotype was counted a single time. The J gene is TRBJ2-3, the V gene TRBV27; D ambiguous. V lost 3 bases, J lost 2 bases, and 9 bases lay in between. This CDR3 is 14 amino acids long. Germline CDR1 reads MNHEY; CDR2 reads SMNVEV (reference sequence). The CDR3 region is CASSLKPHTDTQYF. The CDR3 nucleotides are TGTGCCAGCAGTTTGAAGCCCCACACAGATACGCAGTATTTT.

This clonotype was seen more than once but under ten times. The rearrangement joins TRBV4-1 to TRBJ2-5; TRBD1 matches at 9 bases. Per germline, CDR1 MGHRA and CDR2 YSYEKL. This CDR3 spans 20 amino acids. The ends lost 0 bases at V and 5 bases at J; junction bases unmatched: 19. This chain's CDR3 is CASSQDPGTGNLLRAETQYF. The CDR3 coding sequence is TGCGCCAGCAGCCAAGATCCGGGGACAGGGAACCTATTAAGGGCGGAGACCCAGTACTTC.

The CDR3 loop reads CASSVDPTAGEQYF. For the CDR3, the DNA is TGTGCCAGCAGCGTAGATCCCACTGCGGGCGAGCAGTACTTC. The chain has TRBV9 and TRBJ2-5; tentative D call: TRBD2 (5 bases). The last part of the DNA fits TRBJ2-7 better; the J call may be wrong. This CDR3 has 14 residues. Germline CDR1 and CDR2: SGDLS and YYNGEE.

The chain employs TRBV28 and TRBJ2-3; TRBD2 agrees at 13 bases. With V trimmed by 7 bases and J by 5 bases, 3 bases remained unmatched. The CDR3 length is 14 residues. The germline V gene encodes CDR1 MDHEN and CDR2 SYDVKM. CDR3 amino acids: CASKLAGGKDTQYF. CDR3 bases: TGTGCCAGCAAACTAGCGGGGGGGAAAGATACGCAGTATTTT.

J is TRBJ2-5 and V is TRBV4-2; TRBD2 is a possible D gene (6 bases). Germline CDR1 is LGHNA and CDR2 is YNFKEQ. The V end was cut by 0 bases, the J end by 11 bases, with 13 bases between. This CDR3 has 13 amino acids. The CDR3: CASSQEGGQEQYF. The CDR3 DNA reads TGTGCCAGCAGCCAAGAGGGGGGTCAGGAGCAGTACTTC.

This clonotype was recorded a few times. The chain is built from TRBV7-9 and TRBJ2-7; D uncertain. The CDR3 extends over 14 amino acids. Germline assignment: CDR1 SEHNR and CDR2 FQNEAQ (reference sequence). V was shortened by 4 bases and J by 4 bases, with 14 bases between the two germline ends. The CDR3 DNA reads TGTGCCAGCAGCTATCAAGGAAACACTTACGAGCAGTACTTC. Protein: CASSYQGNTYEQYF.